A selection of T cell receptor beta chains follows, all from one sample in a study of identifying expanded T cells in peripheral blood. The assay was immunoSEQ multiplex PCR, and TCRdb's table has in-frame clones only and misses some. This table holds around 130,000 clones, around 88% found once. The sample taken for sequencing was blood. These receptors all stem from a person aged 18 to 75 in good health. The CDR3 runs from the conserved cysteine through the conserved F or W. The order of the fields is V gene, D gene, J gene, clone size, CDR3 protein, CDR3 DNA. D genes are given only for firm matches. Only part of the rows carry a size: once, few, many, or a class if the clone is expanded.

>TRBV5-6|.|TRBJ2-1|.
CASSFGDEQFF
TGTGCCAGCAGCTTCGGGGATGAGCAGTTCTTC
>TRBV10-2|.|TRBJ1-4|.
CASSESLRNEKLFF
TGCGCCAGCAGTGAGTCGTTACGGAATGAAAAACTGTTTTTT
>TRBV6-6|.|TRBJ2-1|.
CASSPPPWGLQFF
TGTGCCAGCAGTCCCCCCCCCTGGGGGTTGCAGTTCTTC
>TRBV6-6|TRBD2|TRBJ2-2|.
CASRSAGGSAGELFF
TGTGCCAGCAGGTCAGCGGGAGGGTCGGCCGGGGAGCTGTTTTTT
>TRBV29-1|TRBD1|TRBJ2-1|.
CSVAGQGAYNEQFF
TGCAGCGTCGCCGGACAGGGGGCCTACAATGAGCAGTTCTTC
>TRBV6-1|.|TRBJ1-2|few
CASSPGSAVGYTF
TGTGCCAGCAGTCCAGGTTCGGCGGTTGGCTACACCTTC
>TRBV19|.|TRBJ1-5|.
CASSMYFRQNQPQHF
TGTGCCAGTAGTATGTATTTTAGGCAGAATCAGCCCCAGCATTTT
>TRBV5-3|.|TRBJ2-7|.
CARSLRQRYYEQYF
TGTGCCAGAAGCTTAAGACAGAGATACTACGAGCAGTACTTC
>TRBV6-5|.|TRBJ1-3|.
CASSYEGFSGNTIYF
TGTGCCAGCAGTTACGAAGGGTTTTCTGGAAACACCATATATTTT
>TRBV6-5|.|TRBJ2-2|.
CASMAGAPGTGELFF
TGTGCCAGCATGGCGGGGGCTCCGGGGACCGGGGAGCTGTTTTTT
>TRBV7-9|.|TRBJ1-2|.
CASGRPGSGYTF
TGTGCCAGCGGTCGCCCGGGGTCTGGCTACACCTTC
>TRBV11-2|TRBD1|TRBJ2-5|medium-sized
CASSGTGAQETQYF
TGTGCCAGCAGCGGCACAGGGGCCCAAGAGACCCAGTACTTC
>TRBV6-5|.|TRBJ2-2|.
CASSYRVQAAGELFF
TGTGCCAGCAGCTACAGGGTCCAGGCGGCCGGGGAGCTGTTTTTT
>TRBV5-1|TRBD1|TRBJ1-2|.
CASSLTGGLDGYTF
TGCGCCAGCAGCTTAACAGGGGGCCTCGATGGCTACACCTTC
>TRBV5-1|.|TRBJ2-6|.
CASRGQPNSGANVLTF
TGCGCCAGCAGGGGACAACCAAACTCTGGGGCCAACGTCCTGACTTTC
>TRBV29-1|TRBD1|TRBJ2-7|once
CSVDKGAWDEQYF
TGCAGCGTTGATAAGGGGGCGTGGGACGAGCAGTACTTC
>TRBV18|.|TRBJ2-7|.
CASSPGTSTYEQYF
TGTGCCAGCTCACCGGGGACATCCACCTACGAGCAGTACTTC